These T cell receptor beta chains were read from a single sample in a study of radiation and T cells in renal cell carcinoma. TCRdb's copy holds only in-frame clones and misses some; the assay was immunoSEQ multiplex PCR. The sample holds tens of thousands of clones, 80% seen once. Sequencing was performed on blood, taken from a patient whose treatment included radiotherapy and nephrectomy. These receptors were obtained from a man aged 60-69 years with renal cell carcinoma. Each CDR3 is given with its conserved first and last residue. A D gene is named only where the DNA matches it firmly. Size is stated for part of the rows, as once, few or many counts, or as a class when the clone is expanded.

d_gene	j_gene	v_gene	abundance	CDR3aa	CDR3nt
.	TRBJ2-5	TRBV7-3	.	CASSLLGGITETQYF	TGTGCCAGCAGCTTACTCGGCGGGATCACAGAGACCCAGTACTTC
TRBD2	TRBJ2-1	TRBV18	.	CASSPRRLAGGVEQFF	TGTGCCAGCTCACCACGGCGACTAGCGGGTGGGGTTGAGCAGTTCTTC
.	TRBJ2-3	TRBV10-2	.	CASPPYTDTQYF	TGCGCCAGCCCTCCTTACACAGATACGCAGTATTTT
.	TRBJ2-2	TRBV11-1	once	CASSVRNTGELFF	TGTGCCAGCAGCGTTCGGAACACCGGGGAGCTGTTTTTT
.	TRBJ1-2	TRBV15	.	CATSSLGVGGYTF	TGTGCCACCAGCAGTCTAGGGGTTGGCGGCTACACCTTC
.	TRBJ1-1	TRBV14	.	CASSPQTYTEAFF	TGTGCCAGCAGCCCCCAGACCTACACTGAAGCTTTCTTT
.	TRBJ2-3	TRBV27	.	CASSFVGDYTDTQYF	TGTGCCAGCAGTTTTGTAGGGGATTATACAGATACGCAGTATTTT
.	TRBJ2-2	TRBV7-3	.	CASSSSTSFGTGELFF	TGTGCCAGCAGCTCTTCGACTAGTTTTGGCACCGGGGAGCTGTTTTTT
TRBD1	TRBJ2-5	TRBV5-4	once	CASSSMAGTVQETQYF	TGTGCCAGCAGCTCAATGGCCGGGACAGTTCAAGAGACCCAGTACTTC
TRBD2	TRBJ2-3	TRBV29-1	.	CSAPGSGRGTDTQYF	TGCAGCGCGCCCGGTAGCGGGAGAGGGACAGATACGCAGTATTTT
TRBD1	TRBJ2-2	TRBV27	once	CASSLNGDRGGELFF	TGTGCCAGCAGCCTAAATGGGGACAGGGGCGGGGAGCTGTTTTTT
.	TRBJ1-2	TRBV10-3	.	CAISGVEGVGYTF	TGTGCCATCAGTGGAGTCGAAGGAGTTGGCTACACCTTC
TRBD2	TRBJ2-7	TRBV10-3	.	CAISQLAKSSYEQYF	TGTGCCATCAGCCAACTAGCGAAAAGCTCCTACGAGCAGTACTTC
.	TRBJ2-6	TRBV9	.	CASSSSAGANVLTF	TGTGCCAGCAGCAGCTCGGCGGGGGCCAACGTCCTGACTTTC
.	TRBJ2-7	TRBV10-1	.	CASSEGPASDEQYF	TGCGCCAGCAGTGAGGGGCCGGCGAGCGACGAGCAGTACTTC
TRBD1	TRBJ2-5	TRBV6-5	few	CASSLQGASQETQYF	TGTGCCAGCAGTTTACAGGGGGCGTCGCAAGAGACCCAGTACTTC
.	TRBJ2-1	TRBV10-3	.	CAISESRIPGSPNEQFF	TGTGCCATCAGTGAGTCGAGGATCCCTGGATCCCCCAATGAGCAGTTCTTC
TRBD1	TRBJ2-3	TRBV5-6	.	CASSWAVTGVGTDTQYF	TGTGCCAGCAGCTGGGCGGTTACAGGGGTCGGCACAGATACGCAGTATTTT
TRBD1	TRBJ1-1	TRBV6-1	.	CASSESGQVNTEAFF	TGTGCCAGCAGTGAGTCGGGACAGGTGAACACTGAAGCTTTCTTT
.	TRBJ2-2	TRBV7-2	.	CASSVGVRGGELFF	TGTGCCAGCAGCGTGGGGGTTCGAGGCGGGGAGCTGTTTTTT
.	TRBJ2-7	TRBV15	.	CATREGHSSSYEQYF	TGTGCCACCAGAGAAGGACATTCGAGCTCCTACGAGCAGTACTTC
.	TRBJ2-4	TRBV5-1	few	CASSFSGPSDIQYF	TGCGCCAGCAGCTTCTCGGGGCCGAGTGACATTCAGTACTTC
TRBD1	TRBJ2-7	TRBV7-9	.	CASSHDRGVYEQYF	TGTGCCAGCAGCCACGACAGGGGAGTCTACGAGCAGTACTTC
.	TRBJ1-1	TRBV7-7	few	CASAGAGRTEAFF	TGTGCCAGCGCAGGGGCAGGGCGTACTGAAGCTTTCTTT
.	TRBJ2-4	TRBV11-3	.	CASSLGAGGLAKNIQYF	TGTGCCAGCAGCCTAGGGGCAGGGGGGTTAGCCAAAAACATTCAGTACTTC
.	TRBJ2-3	TRBV30	.	CAWTAASGTDTQYF	TGTGCCTGGACGGCGGCTAGCGGCACAGATACGCAGTATTTT
TRBD1	TRBJ1-2	TRBV2	few	CASTVPGQGSANYGYTF	TGTGCCAGCACCGTCCCGGGACAGGGGTCAGCTAACTATGGCTACACCTTC
TRBD1	TRBJ1-2	TRBV5-1	once	CASSPGQGGYGYTF	TGCGCCAGCAGCCCAGGACAGGGAGGTTATGGCTACACCTTC
.	TRBJ1-3	TRBV6-5	.	CASSEVGNTIYF	TGTGCCAGCAGTGAGGTTGGAAACACCATATATTTT
.	TRBJ2-7	TRBV30	.	CAWSVEREQYF	TGTGCCTGGAGTGTCGAGCGCGAGCAGTACTTC
.	TRBJ2-7	TRBV19	once	CASSPSGLGAYEQYF	TGTGCCAGTAGCCCGTCGGGACTTGGGGCCTACGAGCAGTACTTC
.	TRBJ1-6	TRBV10-3	.	CAISPGAGSSPLHF	TGTGCCATCAGTCCGGGGGCGGGTAGTTCACCCCTCCACTTT
TRBD1	TRBJ2-5	TRBV10-1	.	CASSESLNPQGAQYF	TGCGCCAGCAGTGAGTCCCTTAACCCGCAGGGGGCCCAGTACTTC
TRBD1	TRBJ2-3	TRBV7-9	few	CASSWTGGTDQYF	TGTGCCAGCAGCTGGACAGGGGGTACTGACCAGTATTTT
TRBD2	TRBJ2-7	TRBV19	.	CASSPKGGLGGLGSYEQYF	TGTGCCAGTAGTCCCAAGGGGGGCCTTGGGGGACTAGGCTCCTACGAGCAGTACTTC
TRBD2	TRBJ2-5	TRBV5-1	.	CASSPGFSGDQRHQETQYF	TGCGCCAGCAGCCCCGGTTTTAGCGGGGACCAAAGGCACCAAGAGACCCAGTACTTC
.	TRBJ2-1	TRBV20-1	many	CSAPGPNEQFF	TGCAGTGCCCCCGGTCCCAATGAGCAGTTCTTC
TRBD1	TRBJ2-7	TRBV2	.	CASSRTGGVYEQYF	TGTGCCAGTAGTAGGACAGGGGGTGTTTACGAGCAGTACTTC
.	TRBJ2-3	TRBV10-1	.	CASSSDREGDTQYF	TGCGCCAGCAGTTCGGACAGGGAGGGAGATACGCAGTATTTT
.	TRBJ2-3	TRBV7-2	.	CASSLVRGPIPWVTDTQYF	TGTGCCAGCAGCTTAGTGAGGGGACCAATACCCTGGGTTACAGATACGCAGTATTTT
TRBD1	TRBJ1-2	TRBV23-1	.	CARQPTGPMIYGYTF	TGCGCCAGACAGCCGACAGGGCCTATGATCTATGGCTACACCTTC
.	TRBJ1-2	TRBV6-6	.	CAGSQGLLNGYTF	TGTGCCGGTTCACAAGGGCTGCTGAATGGCTACACCTTC
.	TRBJ2-3	TRBV11-2	.	CASSFAHTDTQYF	TGTGCCAGCAGCTTCGCTCACACAGATACGCAGTATTTT
.	TRBJ1-5	TRBV19	once	CASKTSGGPQPQHF	TGTGCCAGTAAGACGTCGGGGGGCCCTCAGCCCCAGCATTTT
.	TRBJ2-2	TRBV5-4	.	CASSLAGQGSGELFF	TGTGCCAGCAGCTTGGCGGGGCAGGGGTCCGGGGAGCTGTTTTTT
.	TRBJ2-4	TRBV21-1	.	CASPRVQYF	TGTGCCAGCCCTCGGGTTCAGTACTTC
.	TRBJ2-5	TRBV5-6	few	CASTSLAGQETQYF	TGTGCCAGCACCTCCCTCGCCGGTCAAGAGACCCAGTACTTC
.	TRBJ2-2	TRBV5-1	.	CASSLGQSHTGELFF	TGCGCCAGCAGCTTAGGACAGAGTCACACCGGGGAGCTGTTTTTT
.	TRBJ2-1	TRBV5-1	.	CASSPEIMRNEQFF	TGCGCCAGCAGCCCAGAGATTATGCGCAATGAGCAGTTCTTC
.	TRBJ2-1	TRBV2	.	CASRSSLGGNEQFF	TGTGCCAGCAGAAGCTCACTCGGGGGTAATGAGCAGTTCTTC
.	TRBJ1-1	TRBV5-1	.	CASTTAGGDLEAFF	TGCGCCAGCACCACGGCGGGGGGTGACTTGGAAGCTTTCTTT
.	TRBJ2-7	TRBV18	.	CASSPARGGSYEQYF	TGTGCCAGCTCACCAGCGCGGGGCGGCTCCTACGAGCAGTACTTC
.	TRBJ2-2	TRBV7-2	.	CASSPGHLNTGELFF	TGTGCCAGCAGCCCGGGGCACCTGAACACCGGGGAGCTGTTTTTT
.	TRBJ2-1	TRBV6-5	.	CASIGPSSYNEQFF	TGTGCCAGCATCGGGCCCAGCTCCTACAATGAGCAGTTCTTC
.	TRBJ2-7	TRBV15	.	CATSRDRQTYEQYF	TGTGCCACCAGCAGAGATCGTCAGACCTACGAGCAGTACTTC
TRBD1	TRBJ1-1	TRBV19	.	CASSTRDRGRSTEAFF	TGTGCCAGTAGTACACGAGACAGGGGGCGCAGCACTGAAGCTTTCTTT
.	TRBJ2-2	TRBV7-2	.	CASSRRRTVSTGELFF	TGTGCCAGCAGCCGCCGGAGGACAGTGTCCACCGGGGAGCTGTTTTTT
.	TRBJ2-1	TRBV5-1	.	CASSLEGDEQFF	TGCGCCAGCAGCTTGGAGGGGGATGAGCAGTTCTTC
TRBD1	TRBJ1-4	TRBV4-3	.	CASSQDPGTVTEKLFF	TGCGCCAGCAGCCAAGACCCCGGGACAGTGACTGAAAAACTGTTTTTT